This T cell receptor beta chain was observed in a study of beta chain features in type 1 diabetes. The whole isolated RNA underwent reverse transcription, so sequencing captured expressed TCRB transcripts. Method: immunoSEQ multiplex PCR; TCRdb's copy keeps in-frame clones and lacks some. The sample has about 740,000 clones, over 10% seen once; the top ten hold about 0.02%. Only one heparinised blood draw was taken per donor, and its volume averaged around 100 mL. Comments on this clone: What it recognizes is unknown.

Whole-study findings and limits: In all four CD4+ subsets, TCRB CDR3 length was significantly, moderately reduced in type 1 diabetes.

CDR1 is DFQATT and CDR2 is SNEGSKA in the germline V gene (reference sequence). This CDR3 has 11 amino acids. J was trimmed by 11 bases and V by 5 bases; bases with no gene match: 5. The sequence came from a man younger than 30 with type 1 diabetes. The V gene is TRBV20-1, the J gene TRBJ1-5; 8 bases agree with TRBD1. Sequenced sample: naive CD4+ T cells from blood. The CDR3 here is CSAVGQGAQHF. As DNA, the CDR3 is TGCAGTGCTGTTGGACAGGGAGCCCAGCATTTT.